This passage covers 27 T cell receptor beta chains from one sample sequenced in a study of blood T cell repertoires in COVID-19. The repertoire was sequenced with immunoSEQ multiplex PCR; TCRdb's copy has only in-frame clones and lacks some. The sample contains about 400,000 clones, about 88% of which appear only once. Material for sequencing was peripheral blood. The source is a human donor in a cohort sampled during active COVID-19.

V and J are TRBV6-6 and TRBJ2-2; tentatively, D is TRBD2 (6 bases). V shed 5 bases and J shed 4 bases, with 11 bases lying between them. This CDR3 is 14 amino acids long. CDR1 is MNHNY, CDR2 SVGAGI, per germline (reference sequence). CDR3 sequence (DNA): TGTGCCAGCAGTCCCCTAGCGAGCACCGGGGAGCTGTTTTTT. It encodes CASSPLASTGELFF.

Remarks on this clone: The junction differs from germline at one of its ends, possibly a read error. The chain joins TRBV11-2 to TRBJ2-7, with a possible D match to TRBD2 (5 bases). Looked up from germline, CDR1 is SGHAT and CDR2 is FQNNGV. This CDR3 comprises 13 residues. The CDR3: CASTLGGSYEQYF. In nucleotides, the CDR3 is TGTGCCAGCACCTTAGGAGGCTCCTACGAGCAGTACTTC. Variable domain in full (rest from reference TRBV11-2 and TRBJ2-7): EAGVAQSPRYKIIEKRQSVAFWCNPISGHATLYWYQQILGQGPKLLIQFQNNGVVDDSQLPKDRFSAERLKGVDSTLKIQPAKLEDSAVYLCASTLGGSYEQYFGPGTRLTVT.

The chain couples TRBV19 to TRBJ1-3; D remains ambiguous. Trimming took 6 bases from V and 0 from J, leaving 9 bases between them. The CDR3 is 14 residues long. Looked up from germline, CDR1 is LNHDA and CDR2 is SQIVND (reference sequence). The DNA for the CDR3 is TGTGCCAGTAGCCTCGAGAGCTCTGGAAACACCATATATTTT. Translating it yields CASSLESSGNTIYF.

The chain has TRBV19 and TRBJ2-2; 12 bases align to TRBD1. In germline, CDR1 is LNHDA, CDR2 SQIVND (reference sequence). The CDR3 is made up of 15 amino acids. After removal of 5 bases from V and 7 bases from J, the junction contained 5 bases not matched to a gene. CDR3 coding DNA: TGTGCCAGTAGTGGGACAGGGGGCGCGAACGGGGAGCTGTTTTTT. Protein: CASSGTGGANGELFF.

The chain combines TRBV18 with TRBJ2-3; 10 bases are a match to TRBD2. CDR3 size: 14 residues. V lost 3 bases, J lost 6 bases, and 3 bases stayed unmatched. Germline V lookup: CDR1 KGHSH, CDR2 LQKENI. This chain's CDR3 is CASSPGTSDDTQYF. CDR3 coding DNA: TGTGCCAGCTCACCCGGGACTAGCGACGATACGCAGTATTTT.

The gene calls are TRBV7-3 and TRBJ1-6; TRBD1 matches 8 bases. Germline-derived CDR1 and CDR2 are SGHTA and FQGTGA. CDR3 length equals 16 residues. The V and J ends lost 2 bases and 6 bases, in that order; junction bases with no gene match: 6. CDR3 DNA: TGTGCCAGCAGCTTATCCCACACAGGGGGTAATTCACCCCTCCACTTT. As protein: CASSLSHTGGNSPLHF.

V is TRBV14 and J is TRBJ1-1; a weak D match, TRBD1 (6 bases). Trimming shortened V by 3 bases and J by 1 base, and 9 bases separated the two germline ends. This CDR3 contains 14 residues. Germline lookup yields CDR1 SGHDN and CDR2 FVKESK. CDR3 sequence reads: CASSQDSWNTEAFF. In nucleotides, the CDR3 is TGTGCCAGCAGCCAGGACAGCTGGAACACTGAAGCTTTCTTT.

This clone was seen once. The chain uses TRBV3-1 (or the pseudogene TRBV3-2) and TRBJ2-1; 7 bases fit TRBD1. In germline, CDR1 is LGHDT, CDR2 YNNKEL (reference sequence). This CDR3 contains 14 residues. V lost 4 bases, J lost 6 bases, and 6 bases stayed unmatched. The chain's CDR3 is CASSRARDSNEQFF. The CDR3 DNA sequence: TGTGCCAGCAGCCGAGCCCGGGACAGCAATGAGCAGTTCTTC.

CDR3 DNA sequence: TGTGCCAGCAGCTCCAAGCGGGGGAGTAACAATGAGCAGTTCTTC. It encodes CASSSKRGSNNEQFF. The chain links TRBV11-3 to TRBJ2-1; the match to TRBD2 covers 8 bases. The CDR3 is 15 residues long. V lost 4 bases to trimming and J lost 5 bases; unmatched junction nucleotides: 7. CDR1 SGHNT and CDR2 YENEEA come from the germline V gene.

V gene TRBV19 combines with J gene TRBJ2-3; 13 bases agree with TRBD2. Trimming removed 6 bases from V and 2 bases from J; junction bases left unmatched: 5. In germline, CDR1 is LNHDA, CDR2 SQIVND (reference sequence). The CDR3 is made up of 16 amino acids. CDR3 in amino acids: CASRPGLAGFTDTQYF. CDR3 nucleotide sequence: TGTGCCAGTAGGCCGGGACTAGCGGGATTCACAGATACGCAGTATTTT. Full variable domain (remainder filled in from reference TRBV19 and TRBJ2-3): DGGITQSPKYLFRKEGQNVTLSCEQNLNHDAMYWYRQDPGQGLRLIYYSQIVNDFQKGDIAEGYSVSREKKESFPLTVTSAQKNPTAFYLCASRPGLAGFTDTQYFGPGTRLTVL.

The chain links TRBV7-8 to TRBJ2-3; D is possibly TRBD1 (6 bases). Germline CDR1 reads SGHVS; CDR2 reads FQNEAQ. V was cut by 5 bases and J by 0 bases, with 9 bases left in between. The CDR3 sequence is 14 residues long. Written as DNA, the CDR3 is TGTGCCAGCAGCCTTGGACAGAGCACAGATACGCAGTATTTT. It encodes CASSLGQSTDTQYF.

The CDR3 sequence: CASSLGPDTQYF. The CDR3 nucleotides read TGTGCCAGCAGCCTCGGTCCAGATACGCAGTATTTT. This sequence joins TRBV2 and TRBJ2-3; no reliable D call. V dropped 6 bases and J dropped 4 bases, with 8 bases sitting between them. Germline V gene lookup returns CDR1 SNHLY and CDR2 FYNNEI. The CDR3 runs to 12 residues.

This chain uses TRBV11-1 with TRBJ1-2, with 9 bases matching TRBD1. The ends lost 5 bases at V and 3 bases at J; junction bases unmatched: 7. Germline values: CDR1 SGHAT, CDR2 FQDESV (reference sequence). This CDR3 comprises 15 residues. CDR3 coding DNA: TGTGCCAGCAGCCCGGGACAGGGTGTGCACTATGGCTACACCTTC. This codes for CASSPGQGVHYGYTF.

The chain links TRBV9 to TRBJ2-3; 10 positions match TRBD2. V lost 4 bases, J lost 1 base, and 9 bases stayed unmatched. The CDR3 is 17 amino acids. Germline CDR1 and CDR2: SGDLS and YYNGEE. The CDR3 coding sequence is TGTGCCAGCAGCCGGAGAGTAGCGGGGGGCCGCACAGATACGCAGTATTTT. Encoded protein: CASSRRVAGGRTDTQYF.

The chain has TRBV28 and TRBJ2-7, with TRBD2 matching 7 bases. Germline-derived CDR1 and CDR2 are MDHEN and SYDVKM. This CDR3 comprises 13 residues. Unmatched junction bases numbered 1, after V lost 4 bases and J lost 1 base. DNA of the CDR3: TGTGCCAGCAGTTCGGGGGGATCCTACGAGCAGTACTTC. Amino acids: CASSSGGSYEQYF.

This chain connects TRBV4-1 to TRBJ2-1; 8 bases fit TRBD1. V was clipped by 0 bases and J by 9 bases; unmatched bases: 10. Germline V gene data show CDR1 as MGHRA and CDR2 as YSYEKL. The CDR3 covers 16 residues. The chain's CDR3 is CASSQESQGVRGEQFF. The CDR3 DNA is TGCGCCAGCAGCCAAGAATCACAGGGGGTGCGCGGTGAGCAGTTCTTC.

This chain joins TRBV14 and TRBJ1-2; TRBD1 aligns across 7 bases. The CDR3 has 18 residues. Germline V gives CDR1 SGHDN, CDR2 FVKESK. With 1 base clipped from V and 4 bases from J, the junction kept 15 bases outside the gene matches. The CDR3 bases are TGTGCCAGCAGCCAAGTTTGGAGGCAGCCGTCAGGGGGCTATGGCTACACCTTC. It is translated as CASSQVWRQPSGGYGYTF.

The chain employs TRBV18 and TRBJ2-3, with 14 positions matching TRBD2. This CDR3 is 17 amino acids long. Germline CDR1 and CDR2: KGHSH and LQKENI. The ends lost 6 bases at V and 3 bases at J; junction bases unmatched: 8. The CDR3 DNA reads as TGTGCCAGCTCCCCCCGGGGACTAGCGGGAGCTACAGATACGCAGTATTTT. This translates into CASSPRGLAGATDTQYF.

The rearrangement joins TRBV24-1 to TRBJ2-5; D may be TRBD1 (6 bases). This CDR3 has 14 amino acids. Trimming stripped 2 bases from V and 1 base from J, with 7 bases between. Per germline, CDR1 KGHDR and CDR2 SFDVKD. CDR3 sequence reads: CATSDWTAQETQYF. CDR3 DNA sequence: TGTGCCACCAGTGATTGGACAGCCCAAGAGACCCAGTACTTC.

The chain carries TRBV29-1 and TRBJ1-4; 7 bases agree with TRBD1. Per germline, CDR1 SQVTM and CDR2 ANQGSEA. The V segment lost 7 bases and the J segment 2 bases; nucleotides outside the gene matches: 4. The CDR3 has 13 amino acids. Here the CDR3 DNA reads TGCAGCGCCGGGACAGCGACTAATGAAAAACTGTTTTTT. Translated, it gives CSAGTATNEKLFF.

The chain couples TRBV19 to TRBJ1-2; 8 bases are a match to TRBD1. The V gene end was trimmed by 9 bases and the J gene end by 4 bases; junction bases not matched to a gene: 13. The CDR3 runs 15 residues. Germline-derived CDR1 and CDR2 are LNHDA and SQIVND (reference sequence). This CDR3 is CASTPDRGNGYGYTF. The CDR3 DNA is TGTGCCAGCACCCCCGACAGGGGTAATGGCTATGGCTACACCTTC.

This sequence joins TRBV5-1 and TRBJ2-1, with 7 bases identical to TRBD1. There are 16 residues in the CDR3. With V trimmed by 3 bases and J by 2 bases, 8 bases remained unmatched. Per germline, CDR1 SGHRS and CDR2 YFSETQ. The CDR3: CASSSPTGAPYNEQFF. The DNA of the CDR3 is TGCGCCAGCAGCTCCCCAACAGGGGCCCCCTACAATGAGCAGTTCTTC.

V usage is TRBV10-3 and J usage is TRBJ1-6, with D unresolved. V shed 3 bases and J shed 10 bases, with 16 bases lying between them. The germline V gene has CDR1 ENHRY and CDR2 SYGVKD. CDR3 length: 15 residues. CDR3 region: CAISDQEGDTSPLHF. In DNA form, the CDR3 reads TGTGCCATCAGTGATCAGGAAGGCGACACGTCACCCCTCCACTTT.

Points on this clone: A much larger clone is a single base away; this may be a read error. This rearrangement joins TRBV18 to TRBJ1-2; 7 bases fit TRBD1. From germline, CDR1 is KGHSH and CDR2 LQKENI. This CDR3 is 12 amino acids long. The V and J ends lost 8 bases and 3 bases, in that order; junction bases with no gene match: 3. CDR3 protein: CASAGTDYGYTF. In DNA, the CDR3 is TGTGCCAGCGCAGGGACAGACTATGGCTACACCTTC.

The chain links TRBV5-1 to TRBJ2-1, with D possibly being TRBD2 (5 bases). Trimming shortened V by 4 bases and J by 7 bases, and 15 bases separated the two germline ends. The CDR3 totals 14 residues. Germline V gives CDR1 SGHRS, CDR2 YFSETQ. The DNA of the CDR3 is TGCGCCAGCAGCAAAGGACTTCCGGGAAATGAGCAGTTCTTC. Amino acid sequence: CASSKGLPGNEQFF.

The V and J genes are TRBV11-1 and TRBJ2-3; 10 positions agree with TRBD2. Trimming removed 1 base from V and 6 bases from J; junction bases left unmatched: 4. CDR3 length equals 15 residues. CDR1 and CDR2 (germline): SGHAT, FQDESV (reference sequence). The CDR3 loop reads CASSLGLAGDDTQYF. The CDR3 nucleotides read TGTGCCAGCAGCTTAGGGCTAGCGGGAGACGATACGCAGTATTTT.

This chain connects TRBV29-1 to TRBJ2-1, with 12 nucleotides matching TRBD2. The CDR3 sequence is 15 residues long. V shed 5 bases and J 8 bases; nucleotides not matched to a gene: 10. Germline values: CDR1 SQVTM, CDR2 ANQGSEA. CDR3 nucleotides: TGCAGCGTTCTAATTCTAGCGGGAGGGCGGCATGAGCAGTTCTTC. Amino acids: CSVLILAGGRHEQFF.